A single sample gave rise to the 25 T cell receptor beta chains below, sequenced in a study of identical twins. TCRdb reprocessed the 5' RACE reads with MiXCR, giving one entry per CDR3 protein. The data show some 1,700,000 distinct CDR3 sequences, with roughly 35% seen just once and about 0.25% held by the top ten. Sequencing used cord blood. The origin of the receptors is a newborn girl in good health.

This clonotype was counted once. V usage is TRBV24-1 and J usage is TRBJ2-2; 9 bases agree with TRBD1. Losses at the gene ends were 0 bases for V and 5 bases for J; bases not matched to a gene: 3. CDR3 length: 16 amino acids. Germline values: CDR1 KGHDR, CDR2 SFDVKD. CDR3 region: CATSDLQTGGTGELFF. In DNA, the CDR3 is TGTGCCACCAGTGATTTGCAGACAGGGGGTACCGGGGAGCTGTTTTTT.

The sample holds many counts of this clonotype. The chain links TRBV20-1 to TRBJ1-2; D perhaps matches TRBD1 (5 bases). The length of the CDR3 is 12 residues. Trimming removed 3 bases from V and 4 bases from J, with 9 bases in between. CDR1 DFQATT and CDR2 SNEGSKA come from the germline V gene (reference sequence). The CDR3 protein is CSASGAGYGYTF. CDR3 DNA: TGCAGTGCTAGCGGGGCAGGCTATGGCTACACCTTC.

In this sample, this clonotype turned up many times. This chain uses TRBV25-1 with TRBJ2-7; no clear D. The CDR3 loop spans 14 amino acids. Looked up from germline, CDR1 is MGHDK and CDR2 is SYGVNS. The V end was cut by 2 bases, the J end by 2 bases, with 10 bases between. This CDR3 is CASSEMAAPYEQYF. The CDR3 DNA follows: TGTGCCAGCAGTGAAATGGCTGCACCCTACGAGCAGTACTTC.

CDR3 region: CASSPTGASNEKLFF. DNA for the CDR3: TGTGCCAGCTCACCAACAGGGGCCTCCAATGAAAAACTGTTTTTT. The chain carries TRBV18 and TRBJ1-4; TRBD1 matches at 7 bases. V gave up 2 bases and J gave up 5 bases; unmatched junction bases: 5. Germline loops: CDR1 KGHSH, CDR2 LQKENI. The CDR3 is made up of 15 amino acids.

The J gene is TRBJ2-1, the V gene TRBV12-3 or TRBV12-4; TRBD2 agrees at 10 bases. This CDR3 comprises 19 residues. V gave up 1 base and J gave up 0 bases; unmatched junction bases: 9. The DNA of the CDR3 is TGTGCCAGCAGTTTAGGGCTAGCGGGGGTCATGAGCTCCTACAATGAGCAGTTCTTC. This sequence encodes CASSLGLAGVMSSYNEQFF.

This clonotype has just a few counts. The CDR3 DNA sequence: TGCAGTGCCCCAACCCCAGGGGTTAGTTCACCCCTCCACTTT. Its translation is CSAPTPGVSSPLHF. This chain links TRBV20-1 with TRBJ1-6; maybe TRBD1 (6 bases). The ends were cut back, 6 bases at V and 9 bases at J, with 18 bases in the middle. The CDR3 has 14 residues. Germline lookup yields CDR1 DFQATT and CDR2 SNEGSKA (reference sequence).

This clonotype occurred a few times. The chain uses TRBV7-2 and TRBJ2-3; D is perhaps TRBD1 (6 bases). CDR1 SGHTA and CDR2 FQGNSA come from the germline V gene. The CDR3 loop spans 16 amino acids. V was pared by 2 bases and J by 3 bases, with 15 bases between. CDR3 DNA sequence: TGTGCCAGCAGCTTACAGCTAGCAAGGGGGACAGATACGCAGTATTTT. Protein: CASSLQLARGTDTQYF.

The table lists this clonotype with a few counts. The CDR3 is CSALRSQGSQHF. CDR3 nucleotides: TGCAGTGCTCTACGATCCCAAGGTTCCCAGCATTTT. This chain links TRBV20-1 with TRBJ1-5; D unresolved. CDR1 DFQATT and CDR2 SNEGSKA come from the germline V gene (reference sequence). Trimming took 5 bases from V and 11 from J, leaving 16 bases between them. This CDR3 has 12 residues.

The chain has TRBV4-2 and TRBJ2-2; 10 bases match TRBD2. The CDR3 sequence is 17 residues long. The junction had 3 bases not matched to a gene; V was cut back by 1 base and J by 1 base. CDR1 LGHNA and CDR2 YNFKEQ come from the germline V gene. In DNA, the CDR3 is TGTGCCAGCAGCCAAGTAGCGGGAGGACGGAACACCGGGGAGCTGTTTTTT. It specifies CASSQVAGGRNTGELFF.

The chain couples TRBV20-1 to TRBJ1-6, with D possibly being TRBD1 (5 bases). Per the germline V gene, CDR1 is DFQATT and CDR2 is SNEGSKA (reference sequence). This CDR3 spans 16 amino acids. The V end lost 2 bases, the J end lost 0 bases, and 11 bases lay between the germline ends. CDR3 DNA: TGCAGTGCTAGATCCCAGGGAAGCTCCTATAATTCACCCCTCCACTTT. Its translation is CSARSQGSSYNSPLHF.

This clonotype has only a few counts. This chain connects TRBV6-1 to TRBJ2-5; 8 nucleotides align to TRBD1. The J call may be incorrect, as the DNA end agrees better with TRBJ2-7. This CDR3 region has 14 residues. Germline V gene sequence: CDR1 MNHNS, CDR2 SASEGT. CDR3 in amino acids: CASSELATGDEQYF. The CDR3 nucleotides read TGTGCCAGCAGTGAGTTGGCGACAGGGGACGAGCAGTACTTC.

V usage is TRBV5-1 and J usage is TRBJ2-3; TRBD2 is a possible D gene (6 bases). Trimming removed 0 bases from V and 2 bases from J, with 16 bases in between. Per germline, CDR1 SGHRS and CDR2 YFSETQ. The CDR3 has 17 residues. CDR3 amino acids: CASSLERRDFHTDTQYF. As DNA, the CDR3 is TGCGCCAGCAGCTTGGAACGCCGGGACTTCCACACAGATACGCAGTATTTT.

The chain couples TRBV20-1 to TRBJ2-2; weak D call: TRBD2 (5 bases). V gave up 3 bases and J gave up 4 bases, with 6 bases separating them. CDR3 length: 12 amino acids. The germline CDR1 and CDR2 sequences are DFQATT and SNEGSKA (reference sequence). CDR3 in DNA: TGCAGTGCTAGCGGACTCACCGGGGAGCTGTTTTTT. Encoded protein: CSASGLTGELFF.

The chain is built from TRBV7-9 and TRBJ2-3, with D possibly being TRBD1 (6 bases). Trimming cost V 2 bases and J 7 bases, with 10 bases left between them. The CDR3 runs to 13 residues. CDR1 and CDR2 (germline): SEHNR, FQNEAQ (reference sequence). The CDR3 nucleotides read TGTGCCAGCAGCTTATGGACAGCCCATACGCAGTATTTT. It specifies CASSLWTAHTQYF.

This rearrangement joins TRBV20-1 to TRBJ2-7; possibly TRBD2 for D (6 bases). The CDR3 is made up of 15 amino acids. Between the trimmed V and J ends, which lost 6 bases and 0 bases, there was a span of 18 bases. The V gene's germline CDR1 is DFQATT and CDR2 SNEGSKA (reference sequence). The CDR3 is CSAPPTGASSYEQYF. The CDR3 bases are TGCAGTGCCCCTCCGACGGGAGCAAGCTCCTACGAGCAGTACTTC.

CDR3 in DNA: TGTGCCACCAGCAGAGTAAGCGGTGATGATGGCTACACCTTC. Amino acid sequence: CATSRVSGDDGYTF. This sequence joins TRBV15 and TRBJ1-2; D unresolved. The ends were cut back, 1 base at V and 6 bases at J, with 12 bases in the middle. The CDR3 is 14 residues long. Germline loops: CDR1 LNHNV, CDR2 YYDKDF (reference sequence).

This clonotype showed up just a few times. The gene calls are TRBV12-3 or TRBV12-4 and TRBJ2-3; the match to TRBD2 covers 9 bases. V shed 5 bases, J shed 0 bases, and the junction held 6 bases outside the gene matches. The CDR3 is 16 amino acids. The CDR3 loop is CASSLLLAGSTDTQYF. The CDR3 bases are TGTGCCAGCAGTCTCCTACTAGCGGGCAGCACAGATACGCAGTATTTT.

There are a few counts of this clonotype. The V gene is TRBV7-2, the J gene TRBJ2-5; D uncertain. CDR3 length: 14 amino acids. V lost 3 bases and J lost 2, with 10 bases in between. Germline V gives CDR1 SGHTA, CDR2 FQGNSA. The CDR3: CASSFYENQETQYF. The CDR3 bases are TGTGCCAGCAGCTTTTACGAAAATCAAGAGACCCAGTACTTC. Combining the CDR3 with reference TRBV7-2 and TRBJ2-5 gives the whole variable domain GAGVSQSPSNKVTEKGKDVELRCDPISGHTALYWYRQSLGQGLEFLIYFQGNSAPDKSGLPSDRFSAERTGGSVSTLTIQRTQQEDSAVYLCASSFYENQETQYFGPGTRLLVL.

This clonotype was recorded many times. J is TRBJ2-3 and V is TRBV10-3; D gene unclear. This CDR3 region has 13 residues. The V gene's germline CDR1 is ENHRY and CDR2 SYGVKD. Deletions cut 4 bases from V and 6 bases from J, with 11 bases between. In nucleotides, the CDR3 is TGTGCCATCAGTGCGGGCACCGGCGATACGCAGTATTTT. This encodes CAISAGTGDTQYF.

This rearrangement joins TRBV4-1 to TRBJ2-3; TRBD2 matches 9 bases. This CDR3 contains 19 residues. The germline V gene has CDR1 MGHRA and CDR2 YSYEKL. After removal of 4 bases from V and 0 bases from J, the junction contained 14 bases not matched to a gene. For the CDR3, the DNA is TGCGCCAGCAGCCTACGTGGGGATAGCGGGAGATTGAGCACAGATACGCAGTATTTT. It specifies CASSLRGDSGRLSTDTQYF.

The chain has TRBV15 and TRBJ1-5; maybe TRBD1 (5 bases). The CDR3 runs to 17 residues. The V gene lost 0 bases and the J gene lost 0 bases, with 12 bases spanning the gap. Germline CDR1 LNHNV, CDR2 YYDKDF (reference sequence). CDR3: CATSRDIRDLSNQPQHF. The CDR3 nucleotides read TGTGCCACCAGCAGAGACATAAGGGACCTTAGCAATCAGCCCCAGCATTTT.

This clonotype came up a few times. The chain combines TRBV14 with TRBJ2-3; 7 bases line up with TRBD2. Germline CDR1 SGHDN, CDR2 FVKESK. This CDR3 contains 18 residues. V lost 1 base, J lost 2 bases, and 12 bases stayed unmatched. CDR3 in DNA: TGTGCCAGCAGCCAAGCCGCGCTTCGGACTAGGTTCACAGATACGCAGTATTTT. Its protein is CASSQAALRTRFTDTQYF.

A few counts support this clonotype. The chain recombines TRBV13 with TRBJ2-7; tentatively, D is TRBD1 or TRBD2 (5 bases each). The ends were cut back, 8 bases at V and 5 bases at J, with 13 bases in the middle. Looked up from germline, CDR1 is PRHDT and CDR2 is FYEKMQ (reference sequence). There are 12 residues in the CDR3. The CDR3 here is CASATLGDEQYF. The CDR3 DNA is TGTGCCAGCGCCACATTGGGGGACGAGCAGTACTTC.

This clonotype was recorded many times. V and J are TRBV6-6 and TRBJ2-5; the D gene is possibly TRBD1 (5 bases). This CDR3 has 12 amino acids. V was clipped by 4 bases and J by 3 bases, with 6 bases between them. Per the germline V gene, CDR1 is MNHNY and CDR2 is SVGAGI (reference sequence). The CDR3 protein is CASSWTKETQYF. The CDR3 DNA reads TGTGCCAGCAGTTGGACAAAAGAGACCCAGTACTTC.

The chain links TRBV29-1 to TRBJ2-7; perhaps TRBD1 as D (6 bases). Trimming pared 2 bases from V and 0 bases from J, leaving 14 bases between. CDR1 is SQVTM and CDR2 is ANQGSEA in the germline V gene. The length of the CDR3 is 15 residues. The DNA for the CDR3 is TGCAGCGTTGAACGGACAGAAAGACCCTCCTACGAGCAGTACTTC. This sequence encodes CSVERTERPSYEQYF.